This is a list of T cell receptor beta chains from one sample in a study of CD8+ T cells in alopecia areata. TCRdb keeps only in-frame clones here, not all; method: immunoSEQ multiplex PCR. Among around 140,000 clones listed, approximately 87% were seen once. The sequenced sample was CD8+ T cells sorted from blood, obtained at week 0. All receptors derive from a human donor with alopecia areata. CDR3s include the opening cysteine and the closing phenylalanine or tryptophan. D genes are given only for firm matches. Not all rows give a size; the values are once, few, many and, for expanded clones, a class.

D gene: TRBD2
V gene: TRBV7-9
J gene: TRBJ2-5
clone size: once
CDR3 protein: CASSLLAGDETQYF
CDR3 DNA: TGTGCCAGCAGCCTCCTAGCGGGAGATGAGACCCAGTACTTC

D gene: -
V gene: TRBV4-1
J gene: TRBJ2-1
clone size: -
CDR3 protein: CASSQIGANEQFF
CDR3 DNA: TGCGCCAGCAGCCAAATTGGCGCAAATGAGCAGTTCTTC

D gene: TRBD1
V gene: TRBV4-1
J gene: TRBJ2-7
clone size: -
CDR3 protein: CASSLGQGPVEQYF
CDR3 DNA: TGCGCCAGCAGCCTAGGACAGGGTCCGGTCGAGCAGTACTTC

D gene: -
V gene: TRBV2
J gene: TRBJ2-1
clone size: once
CDR3 protein: CASSAGGNEQFF
CDR3 DNA: TGTGCCAGCAGTGCTGGCGGCAATGAGCAGTTCTTC

D gene: TRBD1
V gene: TRBV5-1
J gene: TRBJ1-2
clone size: -
CDR3 protein: CASSLAGTDYGYTF
CDR3 DNA: TGCGCCAGCAGCTTGGCCGGGACAGACTATGGCTACACCTTC

D gene: TRBD1
V gene: TRBV9
J gene: TRBJ2-7
clone size: -
CDR3 protein: CASSGTGEQYF
CDR3 DNA: TGTGCCAGCAGCGGGACAGGGGAGCAGTACTTC

D gene: -
V gene: TRBV2
J gene: TRBJ1-2
clone size: -
CDR3 protein: CARRENYGYTF
CDR3 DNA: TGTGCCAGACGAGAGAACTATGGCTACACCTTC

D gene: -
V gene: TRBV5-8
J gene: TRBJ1-4
clone size: -
CDR3 protein: CASSWGGGFEKLFF
CDR3 DNA: TGTGCCAGCAGCTGGGGCGGGGGTTTCGAAAAACTGTTTTTT

D gene: -
V gene: TRBV29-1
J gene: TRBJ2-3
clone size: -
CDR3 protein: CSVHVPATDTQYF
CDR3 DNA: TGCAGCGTCCACGTCCCAGCCACAGATACGCAGTATTTT

D gene: -
V gene: TRBV7-2
J gene: TRBJ1-2
clone size: -
CDR3 protein: CARLLVVGPGDYGYTF
CDR3 DNA: TGTGCCAGGCTCCTGGTGGTGGGGCCCGGGGACTATGGCTACACCTTC

D gene: -
V gene: TRBV29-1
J gene: TRBJ2-1
clone size: once
CDR3 protein: CSVEGRAGRKHYNEQFF
CDR3 DNA: TGCAGCGTTGAAGGCAGGGCAGGACGAAAACACTACAATGAGCAGTTCTTC

D gene: -
V gene: TRBV6-5
J gene: TRBJ1-2
clone size: -
CDR3 protein: CASSYSTNYGYTF
CDR3 DNA: TGTGCCAGCAGTTACTCGACAAACTATGGCTACACCTTC

D gene: -
V gene: TRBV29-1
J gene: TRBJ1-1
clone size: -
CDR3 protein: CSVSRGGNTEAFF
CDR3 DNA: TGCAGCGTCTCTCGGGGGGGAAACACTGAAGCTTTCTTT

D gene: -
V gene: TRBV9
J gene: TRBJ2-3
clone size: -
CDR3 protein: CASSVALDTDTQYF
CDR3 DNA: TGTGCCAGCAGCGTAGCGCTAGACACAGATACGCAGTATTTT

D gene: TRBD2
V gene: TRBV27
J gene: TRBJ2-7
clone size: once
CDR3 protein: CASTGPGGAGYEQYF
CDR3 DNA: TGTGCCAGCACGGGGCCGGGAGGAGCTGGCTACGAGCAGTACTTC

D gene: -
V gene: TRBV6-1
J gene: TRBJ2-1
clone size: -
CDR3 protein: CASSEGPLSSYNEQFF
CDR3 DNA: TGTGCCAGCAGTGAAGGCCCCCTAAGCTCCTACAATGAGCAGTTCTTC

D gene: -
V gene: TRBV30
J gene: TRBJ1-1
clone size: -
CDR3 protein: CAWSVGQRMNTEAFF
CDR3 DNA: TGTGCCTGGAGTGTAGGACAGAGAATGAACACTGAAGCTTTCTTT

D gene: -
V gene: TRBV21-1
J gene: TRBJ2-5
clone size: -
CDR3 protein: CASSLRTAYQETQYF
CDR3 DNA: TGTGCCAGCAGTCTCAGGACTGCGTACCAAGAGACCCAGTACTTC

D gene: TRBD1
V gene: TRBV6-1
J gene: TRBJ2-7
clone size: -
CDR3 protein: CASSAYISMGQRRDYEQYF
CDR3 DNA: TGTGCCAGCAGTGCTTATATCTCAATGGGACAGCGAAGGGACTACGAGCAGTACTTC

D gene: -
V gene: TRBV5-6
J gene: TRBJ2-2
clone size: few
CDR3 protein: CASSGMRHGELFF
CDR3 DNA: TGTGCCAGCAGCGGTATGAGGCACGGGGAGCTGTTTTTT

D gene: TRBD1
V gene: TRBV2
J gene: TRBJ2-5
clone size: -
CDR3 protein: CASSVGGEGGAETQYF
CDR3 DNA: TGTGCCAGCAGTGTAGGGGGCGAAGGGGGCGCCGAGACCCAGTACTTC

D gene: -
V gene: TRBV7-9
J gene: TRBJ2-7
clone size: few
CDR3 protein: CASSIPLYEQYF
CDR3 DNA: TGTGCCAGCAGTATCCCTCTGTACGAGCAGTACTTC

D gene: TRBD1
V gene: TRBV6-6
J gene: TRBJ1-2
clone size: -
CDR3 protein: CASSLGQASYGYTF
CDR3 DNA: TGTGCCAGCAGTTTGGGACAGGCAAGCTATGGCTACACCTTC

D gene: -
V gene: TRBV9
J gene: TRBJ2-5
clone size: -
CDR3 protein: CASSVGGSGQETQYF
CDR3 DNA: TGTGCCAGCAGCGTAGGAGGGTCGGGCCAAGAGACCCAGTACTTC

D gene: -
V gene: TRBV2
J gene: TRBJ2-1
clone size: -
CDR3 protein: CASRPGRSGEQFF
CDR3 DNA: TGTGCCAGCAGACCCGGCCGGAGTGGTGAGCAGTTCTTC

D gene: -
V gene: TRBV29-1
J gene: TRBJ1-2
clone size: -
CDR3 protein: CSVEVREGYTF
CDR3 DNA: TGCAGCGTTGAAGTCAGAGAGGGCTACACCTTC

D gene: -
V gene: TRBV10-3
J gene: TRBJ2-7
clone size: -
CDR3 protein: CATQGPNYEQYF
CDR3 DNA: TGTGCCACCCAGGGGCCCAACTACGAGCAGTACTTC

D gene: -
V gene: TRBV29-1
J gene: TRBJ2-1
clone size: -
CDR3 protein: CSATSDTNNEQFF
CDR3 DNA: TGCAGCGCTACTAGTGACACCAACAATGAGCAGTTCTTC

D gene: -
V gene: TRBV6-1
J gene: TRBJ2-3
clone size: -
CDR3 protein: CASSGGGTSTDTQYF
CDR3 DNA: TGTGCCAGCAGTGGAGGCGGAACTAGCACAGATACGCAGTATTTT

D gene: -
V gene: TRBV19
J gene: TRBJ1-4
clone size: -
CDR3 protein: CASSMLLEKLFF
CDR3 DNA: TGTGCCAGTAGTATGCTGCTTGAAAAACTGTTTTTT

D gene: -
V gene: TRBV10-1
J gene: TRBJ2-4
clone size: -
CDR3 protein: CASSRMTSEQYIQYF
CDR3 DNA: TGCGCCAGCAGTAGAATGACCTCGGAGCAATACATTCAGTACTTC

D gene: -
V gene: TRBV19
J gene: TRBJ1-1
clone size: -
CDR3 protein: CASSIDQQANTEAFF
CDR3 DNA: TGTGCCAGTAGTATAGACCAGCAAGCTAACACTGAAGCTTTCTTT

D gene: -
V gene: TRBV10-1
J gene: TRBJ2-7
clone size: -
CDR3 protein: CASSESIHLGEQYF
CDR3 DNA: TGCGCCAGCAGTGAGTCGATACACTTGGGCGAGCAGTACTTC

D gene: TRBD1
V gene: TRBV29-1
J gene: TRBJ1-1
clone size: -
CDR3 protein: CSAWTGSENTEAFF
CDR3 DNA: TGCAGCGCCTGGACAGGCTCCGAAAACACTGAAGCTTTCTTT

D gene: -
V gene: TRBV9
J gene: TRBJ1-5
clone size: -
CDR3 protein: CASSVGGAKPQHF
CDR3 DNA: TGTGCCAGCAGCGTAGGGGGCGCGAAGCCCCAGCATTTT

D gene: -
V gene: TRBV5-1
J gene: TRBJ2-7
clone size: once
CDR3 protein: CASSLTGFDEQYF
CDR3 DNA: TGCGCCAGCAGCTTGACAGGGTTCGACGAGCAGTACTTC

D gene: -
V gene: TRBV5-4
J gene: TRBJ2-7
clone size: -
CDR3 protein: CASSLAGDHEQYF
CDR3 DNA: TGTGCCAGCAGCTTGGCAGGGGACCACGAGCAGTACTTC

D gene: -
V gene: TRBV11-2
J gene: TRBJ2-1
clone size: -
CDR3 protein: CASSPEGGLLNEQFF
CDR3 DNA: TGTGCCAGCAGCCCAGAGGGAGGACTCCTCAATGAGCAGTTCTTC

D gene: TRBD1
V gene: TRBV9
J gene: TRBJ2-7
clone size: once
CDR3 protein: CASSVGDSTYEQYF
CDR3 DNA: TGTGCCAGCAGCGTAGGGGACAGCACCTACGAGCAGTACTTC

D gene: -
V gene: TRBV11-2
J gene: TRBJ2-7
clone size: -
CDR3 protein: CASSLDKGREQYF
CDR3 DNA: TGTGCCAGCAGCTTAGATAAGGGTCGGGAGCAGTACTTC

D gene: -
V gene: TRBV5-6
J gene: TRBJ1-5
clone size: -
CDR3 protein: CASSFRGDNQPQHF
CDR3 DNA: TGTGCCAGCAGCTTTCGGGGTGACAATCAGCCCCAGCATTTT

D gene: -
V gene: TRBV5-1
J gene: TRBJ2-7
clone size: -
CDR3 protein: CASSFDQQGSYEQYF
CDR3 DNA: TGCGCCAGCAGCTTCGACCAACAGGGAAGTTACGAGCAGTACTTC

D gene: TRBD1
V gene: TRBV4-1
J gene: TRBJ2-2
clone size: few
CDR3 protein: CASSQRTGGTGELFF
CDR3 DNA: TGCGCCAGCAGCCAACGGACAGGGGGGACCGGGGAGCTGTTTTTT

D gene: TRBD2
V gene: TRBV5-1
J gene: TRBJ2-7
clone size: once
CDR3 protein: CASSLGRGLAAYEQYF
CDR3 DNA: TGCGCCAGCAGCTTGGGTAGGGGACTAGCGGCTTACGAGCAGTACTTC

D gene: -
V gene: TRBV29-1
J gene: TRBJ1-2
clone size: -
CDR3 protein: CSVEDRSGYTF
CDR3 DNA: TGCAGCGTTGAAGACCGATCGGGCTACACCTTC

D gene: TRBD2
V gene: TRBV5-1
J gene: TRBJ2-1
clone size: -
CDR3 protein: CASTYRASGSSYNEQFF
CDR3 DNA: TGCGCCAGCACCTATAGGGCTAGCGGGAGCTCCTACAATGAGCAGTTCTTC

D gene: TRBD1
V gene: TRBV7-9
J gene: TRBJ2-7
clone size: few
CDR3 protein: CASSLETGEVSEQYF
CDR3 DNA: TGTGCCAGCAGCTTAGAGACAGGGGAGGTCTCCGAGCAGTACTTC

D gene: -
V gene: TRBV5-6
J gene: TRBJ1-1
clone size: -
CDR3 protein: CASSLGTGLEAFF
CDR3 DNA: TGTGCCAGCAGCTTAGGTACAGGGCTTGAAGCTTTCTTT

D gene: TRBD1
V gene: TRBV7-9
J gene: TRBJ2-1
clone size: -
CDR3 protein: CASSLIRGLLDNEQFF
CDR3 DNA: TGTGCCAGCAGCTTGATCAGGGGGCTTCTCGACAATGAGCAGTTCTTC

D gene: -
V gene: TRBV5-1
J gene: TRBJ2-7
clone size: -
CDR3 protein: CASSGDSYEQYF
CDR3 DNA: TGCGCCAGCAGCGGGGATTCCTACGAGCAGTACTTC

D gene: -
V gene: TRBV7-9
J gene: TRBJ1-1
clone size: -
CDR3 protein: CASSPAGMNTEAFF
CDR3 DNA: TGTGCCAGCAGCCCCGCCGGGATGAACACTGAAGCTTTCTTT